This T cell receptor beta chain was captured by sequencing in a study of T cell repertoires in cytomegalovirus infection. For the study at large: Public TCR beta signatures were indicative of both CMV infection and a matching HLA type.

Turning to this clonotype: The antigen remains undetermined.

V was shortened by 8 bases and J by 0 bases, with 11 bases between the two germline ends. Germline V lookup: CDR1 LNHDA, CDR2 SQIVND (reference sequence). This CDR3 spans 15 amino acids. Each CDR3 protein gets one entry after TCRdb re-called the reads with MiXCR. The repertoire includes 750,000 to 950,000 distinct CDR3 sequences, about 29% of them detected once, and about an eighth sits in the top ten. The study's findings and limits: In two of eight donors, the top clonotype was HLA-C-restricted CMV-specific.

The sequences come from cultured CD8+ T cells from PBMCs, collected from culture after CMV antigen stimulation. This clonotype originated in a human donor in good health (CMV status not recorded). Some clones in this sample may be carry-over from other donors' samples. The chain couples TRBV19 to TRBJ1-6; D not certain. The CDR3 sequence is CASSPPSSYNSPLHF. Here the CDR3 DNA reads TGTGCCAGTTCCCCCCCGAGCTCCTATAATTCACCCCTCCACTTT.